This T cell receptor (beta chain) was observed in a study of blood T cell repertoires in COVID-19. About the research overall: Whether acute or convalescent, the COVID-19 samples came from the United States, Italy and Spain. From T cells, B-cell-depleted T cells, or PBMCs came the material, which was cDNA or gDNA.

Original data processing: By means of reference gene primer amplification, nucleated cell counts were estimated. The data were produced by immunoSEQ multiplex PCR, yet TCRdb's version contains in-frame clones alone and is incomplete. V, J and clone size reflect that table, while D and trimming were determined from the DNA. Here the sample spans 390,000 or so clones, 90% being singletons. The CDR3 length is 16 residues. The V and J ends lost 2 bases and 0 bases respectively, with 11 bases between them. Germline V lookup: CDR1 MNHEY, CDR2 SMNVEV (reference sequence). This rearrangement joins TRBV27 to TRBJ1-5; possible D gene TRBD1, 6 bases. The clonotype was recovered from a man younger than 30 with active or convalescent COVID-19. Sequenced: peripheral blood. CDR3 protein: CASSLDGQPSNQPQHF. In nucleotides, the CDR3 is TGTGCCAGCAGTTTAGACGGACAGCCTAGCAATCAGCCCCAGCATTTT.